This T cell receptor (beta chain) is from a study of CD8+ T cells in alopecia areata. The wider study: Twice daily, treated patients received 5 to 10 mg of oral tofacitinib. A 6-month off-drug phase came after tofacitinib, which had lasted 6 to 18 months. The study's findings and limits: Higher clonality than in normal scalp was seen in lesional scalp, especially alopecia totalis/universalis. Researchers reported that TCR sharing among patients proved less clear than in mice, possibly HLA-linked.

Peripheral blood, together with lesional scalp punch biopsies, was collected from alopecia areata patients. The sequencing template was cDNA reverse transcribed from extracted RNA. Measured with immunoSEQ multiplex PCR; TCRdb has only the in-frame clones, and not every one. This table has about 11,000 clones, approximately 60% appearing once. Germline CDR1 is SGHTA and CDR2 is FQGNSA. Germline trimming cut 5 bases from V and 6 bases from J; bases unmatched to any gene: 10. This CDR3 spans 17 amino acids. This clone was seen more than once but under ten times. Its antigen is still unknown. The sequence was collected from a human donor with alopecia areata. The specimen sequenced was skin. The chain links TRBV7-2 to TRBJ2-7; TRBD2 agrees at 16 bases. The CDR3 sequence: CASSPPGLAGGTAEQYF. As DNA, the CDR3 is TGTGCCAGCAGCCCTCCGGGACTAGCGGGGGGGACGGCCGAGCAGTACTTC.